This TCR beta chain was captured in a study of blood T cells in healthy people across ages. In the case of this clonotype: Its antigen remains unknown.

Together with a sample-barcoded 5' primer, a J-beta primer mix was included in a second PCR lasting about 7 to 12 cycles. Every cDNA was tagged by a template-switch adaptor with 12 random nucleotides. TCRdb recomputed calls from the 5' RACE reads with MiXCR, one row per CDR3 protein. The sample has roughly 730,000 distinct CDR3 sequences, around three fifths seen once. After removal of 6 bases from V and 4 bases from J, the junction contained 9 bases not matched to a gene. This CDR3 comprises 14 residues. Germline CDR1 is SQVTM and CDR2 is ANQGSEA. The study, taken as a whole, reports: Because donor CMV status was unknown, expanded clonotype changes were possibly confounded. Higher diversity, along with more naive CD4+ cells, distinguished long-lived donors from aged donors.

Healthy individuals of Caucasian origin from Russia, aged roughly 6 to 100, served as donors. The receptor comes from a man aged 40-50 years in good health. This chain links TRBV29-1 with TRBJ2-7; TRBD1 agrees at 10 bases. Input material: blood. In DNA form, the CDR3 reads TGCAGCGTCCAGAGGACAGGGGGGGTTTACGAGCAGTACTTC. Translated: CSVQRTGGVYEQYF.